This is a list of T cell receptor beta chains from one sample in a study of response to subunit inactivated influenza vaccine. Each CDR3 protein is one row after TCRdb ran MiXCR on the RT-PCR reads. The sample lists hundreds of thousands of distinct CDR3 sequences, 13% seen once, with 10% to 15% in the top ten. The source material was PBMCs from blood, sampled roughly 47 days after vaccination. The receptor set was obtained from a man aged 50 to 60 who received an inactivated influenza vaccine. CDR3s include the opening cysteine and the closing phenylalanine or tryptophan. A D gene is named only where the DNA matches it firmly. Only some rows state a clone size, as once, few, many or a class for expanded clones.

V gene	D gene	J gene	clone size	CDR3 protein	CDR3 DNA
TRBV5-1	TRBD1	TRBJ2-7	NA	CASSADRGLYF	TGCGCCAGCAGCGCCGACAGGGGGCTTTACTTC
TRBV11-2	TRBD2	TRBJ2-3	many	CASSLASGTTTDTQYF	TGTGCCAGCAGCTTGGCTAGCGGTACCACGACAGATACGCAGTATTTT
TRBV7-8	NA	TRBJ2-4	few	CASSLYDRNIQYF	TGTGCCAGCAGCTTATATGACAGAAACATTCAGTACTTC
TRBV10-2	NA	TRBJ1-5	many	CASSEPEPGLASNQPQHF	TGCGCCAGCAGTGAGCCTGAGCCGGGTCTTGCTAGCAATCAGCCCCAGCATTTT
TRBV9	NA	TRBJ2-1	NA	CASSVASNSYNEQFF	TGTGCCAGCAGCGTGGCCAGCAATTCCTACAATGAGCAGTTCTTC
TRBV6-1	NA	TRBJ1-6	NA	CASRLGISPLHF	TGTGCCAGCAGATTGGGAATTTCACCCCTCCACTTT
TRBV5-1	TRBD1	TRBJ2-5	NA	CASSLGYDRVPQETQYF	TGCGCCAGCAGCTTGGGTTACGACAGGGTACCCCAAGAGACCCAGTACTTC
TRBV6-5	TRBD2	TRBJ2-1	NA	CASSYSRGRADEQFF	TGTGCCAGCAGTTACTCACGCGGGAGGGCCGATGAGCAGTTCTTC
TRBV5-1	NA	TRBJ2-1	few	CASSLVAREQFF	TGCGCCAGCAGCTTGGTTGCTCGGGAGCAGTTCTTC
TRBV24-1	NA	TRBJ2-3	many	CATSDPAGTDTQYF	TGTGCCACCAGTGACCCTGCGGGCACAGATACGCAGTATTTT
TRBV28	TRBD1	TRBJ2-6	NA	CASRPKPGQVRLSGANVLTF	TGTGCCAGCAGACCAAAACCGGGACAGGTTCGCCTCTCTGGGGCCAACGTCCTGACTTTC
TRBV20-1	NA	TRBJ2-2	few	CSARVFLANTGELFF	TGCAGTGCTAGAGTTTTTTTAGCGAACACCGGGGAGCTGTTTTTT
TRBV29-1	TRBD1	TRBJ2-1	many	CSVAPSSERTGGRIEQFF	TGCAGCGTTGCCCCATCCTCCGAGAGGACAGGGGGCCGGATTGAGCAGTTCTTC
TRBV4-2	NA	TRBJ2-5	few	CASSQDLWGSGETQYF	TGTGCCAGCAGCCAAGATCTTTGGGGGAGTGGAGAGACCCAGTACTTC
TRBV15	NA	TRBJ2-7	NA	CATSSRQSTGEQYF	TGTGCCACCAGCAGCAGACAGAGTACGGGCGAGCAGTACTTC
TRBV2	TRBD1	TRBJ2-5	NA	CASSVIRGPQETQYF	TGTGCCAGCAGTGTGATAAGGGGGCCCCAAGAGACCCAGTACTTC
TRBV4-2	TRBD2	TRBJ2-7	NA	CASSQGTSGSSEQYF	TGTGCCAGCAGCCAAGGAACTAGCGGGAGTTCCGAGCAGTACTTC
TRBV12-3/TRBV12-4	TRBD2	TRBJ2-1	NA	CASTRGAGGYNEQFF	TGTGCCAGCACCAGGGGAGCGGGGGGTTACAATGAGCAGTTCTTC
TRBV4-2	TRBD1	TRBJ1-6	many	CASSPDRAASPLHF	TGTGCCAGCAGCCCCGACAGGGCAGCTTCACCCCTCCACTTT
TRBV5-6	NA	TRBJ2-5	few	CASSFGGRWETQYF	TGTGCCAGCAGCTTTGGGGGGCGCTGGGAGACCCAGTACTTC
TRBV5-1	TRBD1	TRBJ2-3	few	CASSLWGQGAGGTDTQYF	TGCGCCAGCAGCTTGTGGGGACAGGGGGCCGGTGGGACAGATACGCAGTATTTT